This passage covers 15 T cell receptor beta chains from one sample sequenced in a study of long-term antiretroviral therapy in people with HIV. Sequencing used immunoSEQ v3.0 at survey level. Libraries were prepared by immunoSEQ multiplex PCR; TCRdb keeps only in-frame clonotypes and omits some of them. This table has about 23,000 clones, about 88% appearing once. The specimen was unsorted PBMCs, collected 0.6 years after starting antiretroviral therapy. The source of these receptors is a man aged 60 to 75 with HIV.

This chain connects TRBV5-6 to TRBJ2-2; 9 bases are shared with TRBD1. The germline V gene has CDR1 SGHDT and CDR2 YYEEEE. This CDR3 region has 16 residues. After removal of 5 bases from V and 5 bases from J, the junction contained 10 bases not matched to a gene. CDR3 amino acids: CASSYPGQGGTGELFF. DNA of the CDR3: TGTGCCAGCAGTTATCCGGGACAGGGAGGAACCGGGGAGCTGTTTTTT. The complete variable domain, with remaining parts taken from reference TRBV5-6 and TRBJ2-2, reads DAGVTQSPTHLIKTRGQQVTLRCSPKSGHDTVSWYQQALGQGPQFIFQYYEEEERQRGNFPDRFSGHQFPNYSSELNVNALLLGDSALYLCASSYPGQGGTGELFFGEGSRLTVL.

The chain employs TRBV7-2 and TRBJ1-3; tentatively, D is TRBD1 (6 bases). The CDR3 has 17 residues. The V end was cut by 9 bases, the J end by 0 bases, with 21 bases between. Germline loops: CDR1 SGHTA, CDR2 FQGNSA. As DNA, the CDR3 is TGTGCCAGTCGCGAGGGGGGGATGGGTATCTCTGGAAACACCATATATTTT. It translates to CASREGGMGISGNTIYF.

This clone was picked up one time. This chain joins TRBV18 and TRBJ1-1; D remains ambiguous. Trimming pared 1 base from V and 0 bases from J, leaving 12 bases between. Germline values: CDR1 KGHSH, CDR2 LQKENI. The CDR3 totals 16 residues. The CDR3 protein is CASSPLGSFLNTEAFF. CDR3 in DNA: TGTGCCAGCTCACCACTGGGTAGTTTCCTGAACACTGAAGCTTTCTTT.

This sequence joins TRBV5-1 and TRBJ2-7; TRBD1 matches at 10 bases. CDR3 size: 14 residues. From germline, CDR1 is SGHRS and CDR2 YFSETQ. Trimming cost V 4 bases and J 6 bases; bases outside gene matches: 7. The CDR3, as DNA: TGCGCCAGCAGCCGGGACAGGGGTTTCTCCGAGCAGTACTTC. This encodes CASSRDRGFSEQYF.

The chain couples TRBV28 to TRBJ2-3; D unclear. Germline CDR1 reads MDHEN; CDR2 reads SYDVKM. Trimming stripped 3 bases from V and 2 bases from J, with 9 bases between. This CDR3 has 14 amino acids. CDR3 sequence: CASSFQRNTDTQYF. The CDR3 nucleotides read TGTGCCAGCAGTTTTCAGAGGAACACAGATACGCAGTATTTT. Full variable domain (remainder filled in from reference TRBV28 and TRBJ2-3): DVKVTQSSRYLVKRTGEKVFLECVQDMDHENMFWYRQDPGLGLRLIYFSYDVKMKEKGDIPEGYSVSREKKERFSLILESASTNQTSMYLCASSFQRNTDTQYFGPGTRLTVL.

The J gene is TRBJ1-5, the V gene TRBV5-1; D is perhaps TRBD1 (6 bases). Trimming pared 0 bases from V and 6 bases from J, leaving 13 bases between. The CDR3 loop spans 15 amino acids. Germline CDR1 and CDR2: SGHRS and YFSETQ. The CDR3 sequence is CASSLGGASTQPQHF. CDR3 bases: TGCGCCAGCAGCTTGGGGGGGGCGTCTACTCAGCCCCAGCATTTT.

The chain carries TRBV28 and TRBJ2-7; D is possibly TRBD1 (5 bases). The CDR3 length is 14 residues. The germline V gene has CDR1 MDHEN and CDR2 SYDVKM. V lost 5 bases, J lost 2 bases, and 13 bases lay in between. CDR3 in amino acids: CASSPGGQTYEQYF. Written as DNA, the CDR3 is TGTGCCAGCAGTCCCGGCGGACAAACCTACGAGCAGTACTTC.

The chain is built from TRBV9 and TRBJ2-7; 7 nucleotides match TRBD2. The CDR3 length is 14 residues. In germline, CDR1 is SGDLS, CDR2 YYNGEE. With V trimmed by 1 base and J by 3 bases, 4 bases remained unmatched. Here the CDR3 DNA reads TGTGCCAGCAGCGTAAGCCCTAGCGGCTACGAGCAGTACTTC. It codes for CASSVSPSGYEQYF.

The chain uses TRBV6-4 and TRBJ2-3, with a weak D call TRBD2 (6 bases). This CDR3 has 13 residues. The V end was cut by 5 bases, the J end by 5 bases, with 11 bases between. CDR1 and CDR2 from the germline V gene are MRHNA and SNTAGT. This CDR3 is CASSLISGDTQYF. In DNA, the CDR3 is TGTGCCAGCAGTTTGATTAGCGGAGATACGCAGTATTTT.

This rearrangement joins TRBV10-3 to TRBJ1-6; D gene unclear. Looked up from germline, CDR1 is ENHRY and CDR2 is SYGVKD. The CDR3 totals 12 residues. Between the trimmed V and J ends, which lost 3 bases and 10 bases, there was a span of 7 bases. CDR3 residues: CAISEGSSPLHF. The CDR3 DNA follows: TGTGCCATCAGTGAAGGGAGCTCACCCCTCCACTTT.

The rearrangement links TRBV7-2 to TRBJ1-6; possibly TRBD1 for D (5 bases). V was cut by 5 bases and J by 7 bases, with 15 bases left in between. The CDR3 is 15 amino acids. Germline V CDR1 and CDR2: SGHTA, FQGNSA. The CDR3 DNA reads TGTGCCAGCAGCAACGACAGTCCCGCAAATTCACCCCTCCACTTT. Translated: CASSNDSPANSPLHF. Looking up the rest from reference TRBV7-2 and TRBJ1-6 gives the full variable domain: GAGVSQSPSNKVTEKGKDVELRCDPISGHTALYWYRQSLGQGLEFLIYFQGNSAPDKSGLPSDRFSAERTGGSVSTLTIQRTQQEDSAVYLCASSNDSPANSPLHFGNGTRLTVT.

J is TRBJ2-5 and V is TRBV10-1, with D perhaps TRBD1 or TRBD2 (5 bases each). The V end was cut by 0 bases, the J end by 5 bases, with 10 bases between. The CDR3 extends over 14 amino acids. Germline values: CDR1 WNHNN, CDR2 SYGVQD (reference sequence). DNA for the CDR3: TGCGCCAGCAGTGAGTCGTTAGGGACGGAGACCCAGTACTTC. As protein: CASSESLGTETQYF.

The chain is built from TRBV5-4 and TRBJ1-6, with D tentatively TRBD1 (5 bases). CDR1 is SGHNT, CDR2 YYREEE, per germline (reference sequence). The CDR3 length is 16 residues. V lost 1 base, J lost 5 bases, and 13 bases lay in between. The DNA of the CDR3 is TGTGCCAGCAGCTTGTTGGGGGTTGAGCATAATTCACCCCTCCACTTT. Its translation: CASSLLGVEHNSPLHF.

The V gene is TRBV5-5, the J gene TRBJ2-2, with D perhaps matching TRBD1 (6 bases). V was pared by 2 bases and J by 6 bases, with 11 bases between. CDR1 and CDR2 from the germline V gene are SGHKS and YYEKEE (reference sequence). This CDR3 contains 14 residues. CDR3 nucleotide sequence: TGTGCCAGCAGCTTTTCTCGGACAGCCGGGGAGCTGTTTTTT. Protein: CASSFSRTAGELFF.

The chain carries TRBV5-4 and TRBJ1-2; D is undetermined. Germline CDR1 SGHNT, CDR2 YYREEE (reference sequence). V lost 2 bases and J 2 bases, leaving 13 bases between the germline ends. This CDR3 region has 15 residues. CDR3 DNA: TGTGCCAGCAGCTTCGCCAATGTAGGGAACTATGGCTACACCTTC. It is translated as CASSFANVGNYGYTF.